The T cell receptor (beta chain) under discussion was sequenced for a study of regulatory T cells in long-lasting Graves disease. Through Arm-PCR of CDR3 regions and iRepertoire HTBI primers, TCR beta libraries were built. From the multiplex PCR reads, TCRdb called clonotypes with MiXCR, one entry per CDR3 protein. The repertoire has 400,000 to 500,000 distinct CDR3 sequences, around 15% of them found once; the top ten carry approximately 17%. Germline V CDR1 and CDR2: SGHKS, YYEKEE (reference sequence). The CDR3 contains 15 residues. Trimming took off 4 bases at V and 4 bases at J, with 17 bases between the two ends. Sample time point: newly diagnosed GD, antithyroid drugs for less than 3 months. The TCR library used RNA extracted from PBMCs. Broader study findings: Not thyroid tissue but only peripheral blood was studied. Persistent disease samples used TRBV28, TRBJ1-2 and TRBJ2-5 preferentially.

This clonotype was counted a few times. Its antigen remains unidentified. These data were also reused for a study on T cells in Graves' hyperthyroidism and ophthalmopathy.

The starting material was peripheral blood mononuclear cells (PBMCs), obtained at new diagnosis, from a patient treated with antithyroid drugs. The chain is built from TRBV5-5 and TRBJ1-2; possibly TRBD1 for D (5 bases). This clonotype was obtained from a woman between 45 and 60 years old with Graves disease. CDR3: CASSTPVAGTYGYTF. The CDR3 DNA is TGTGCCAGCAGCACACCTGTTGCAGGGACCTATGGCTACACCTTC.